The present T cell receptor beta chain was sequenced within a study of cytomegalovirus exposure and HLA in healthy donors. Note on this clone: No antigen is known for it.

The CDR3 is 14 amino acids. Germline V gene sequence: CDR1 MNHEY, CDR2 SVGAGI. Trimming shortened V by 5 bases and J by 0 bases, and 10 bases separated the two germline ends. Study-wide results and caveats: It was assumed in the presence/absence analyses that sequencing depth was roughly uniform across donors. Most CMV-associated TCR beta chains appeared HLA-restricted in a later analysis. The sole available immune exposure information was CMV serostatus.

13 Jbeta primers and 60 Vbeta primers were used for the PCR. Measured with immunoSEQ multiplex PCR; TCRdb has only the in-frame clones, and not every one. Seen here are about 160,000 clones, more than 65% observed once, and the top ten hold 1.5% to 2%. The source of this sequence is a woman in her 30s in good health and CMV-seronegative. V gene TRBV6-5 combines with J gene TRBJ1-1; D is perhaps TRBD1 (5 bases). The source material was PBMCs. Written as DNA, the CDR3 is TGTGCCAGCAGTGCCGACAGCTTGAACACTGAAGCTTTCTTT. It specifies CASSADSLNTEAFF.